These 20 T cell receptor beta chains originate from one sample sequenced in a study of blood T cell repertoires in COVID-19. Assay used: immunoSEQ multiplex PCR; TCRdb lists only in-frame clones, some missing. The data contain 100,000 or so clones, roughly 92% of them singletons. The specimen was peripheral blood. Receptors were obtained from a man aged 45 to 65 with active COVID-19.

The rearrangement joins TRBV21-1 to TRBJ2-7; the table's D call, TRBD1, has no DNA check behind it. TRBV21-1 is a listed pseudogene. CDR3 length: 15 amino acids. The CDR3 protein is CASSKYWTGTYEQYF. In DNA form, the CDR3 reads TGTGCCAGCAGCAAATATTGGACAGGGACCTACGAGCAGTACTTC.

The V call is TRBV20-1, the J call TRBJ2-7; D is unclear. Germline values: CDR1 DFQATT, CDR2 SNEGSKA (reference sequence). CDR3 length: 11 amino acids. The ends were cut back, 7 bases at V and 4 bases at J, with 11 bases in the middle. CDR3 residues: CSVAQFYEQYF. For the CDR3, the DNA is TGCAGTGTGGCCCAATTTTACGAGCAGTACTTC.

J is TRBJ2-7 and V is TRBV6-6; 9 bases agree with TRBD1. This CDR3 has 15 amino acids. Trimming removed 2 bases from V and 2 bases from J; junction bases left unmatched: 4. Germline V gene sequence: CDR1 MNHNY, CDR2 SVGAGI (reference sequence). The chain's CDR3 is CASSYGTGSAYEQYF. The CDR3 DNA reads TGTGCCAGCAGTTACGGGACAGGGTCGGCCTACGAGCAGTACTTC.

This chain uses TRBV11-2 with TRBJ2-1; TRBD2 might be the D (6 bases). The CDR3 is made up of 16 amino acids. Germline assignment: CDR1 SGHAT and CDR2 FQNNGV. Trimming cost V 4 bases and J 5 bases, with 18 bases left between them. DNA of the CDR3: TGTGCCAGCAGCTCAAGACTAGATTCAAGGGACAATGAGCAGTTCTTC. It yields the protein CASSSRLDSRDNEQFF.

The rearrangement joins TRBV28 to TRBJ1-4; no firm D call. Trimming shortened V by 8 bases and J by 4 bases, and 14 bases separated the two germline ends. The V gene's germline CDR1 is MDHEN and CDR2 SYDVKM. CDR3 length equals 14 residues. The CDR3 reads CASSGPTGNEKLFF. Written as DNA, the CDR3 is TGTGCCAGCTCGGGTCCAACGGGTAATGAAAAACTGTTTTTT.

The rearrangement joins TRBV28 to TRBJ1-2; a weak D match, TRBD1 (5 bases). The CDR3 is 11 amino acids. The V end was cut by 8 bases, the J end by 8 bases, with 12 bases between. The germline gives CDR1 MDHEN, CDR2 SYDVKM. The DNA of the CDR3 is TGTGCCAGCGGGGACTCCCTGGGCTACACCTTC. It is translated as CASGDSLGYTF.

The rearrangement uses TRBV27 and TRBJ2-3; possibly TRBD1 for D (6 bases). CDR1 and CDR2 (germline): MNHEY, SMNVEV (reference sequence). This CDR3 region has 13 residues. V lost 1 base to trimming and J lost 6 bases, with 8 bases between them. The chain's CDR3 is CASSLLRGDTQYF. CDR3 nucleotides: TGTGCCAGCAGTTTATTGAGGGGGGATACGCAGTATTTT.

The V call is TRBV24-1, the J call TRBJ2-3, with TRBD2 matching 8 bases. The CDR3 is 16 amino acids. With V trimmed by 0 bases and J by 0 bases, 1 base remained unmatched. The germline V gene encodes CDR1 KGHDR and CDR2 SFDVKD. CDR3 in amino acids: CATSDLASGSTDTQYF. The CDR3, as DNA: TGTGCCACCAGTGATTTGGCTAGCGGGAGCACAGATACGCAGTATTTT.

CDR3 bases: TGTGCCAGCAGCGAGAGATCTGGAAACACCATATATTTT. Its translation is CASSERSGNTIYF. This chain connects TRBV5-6 to TRBJ1-3; D is uncertain. The length of the CDR3 is 13 residues. V was pared by 4 bases and J by 1 base, with 6 bases between. Per germline, CDR1 SGHDT and CDR2 YYEEEE.

The chain joins TRBV20-1 to TRBJ1-4; D is unresolved. From germline, CDR1 is DFQATT and CDR2 SNEGSKA (reference sequence). This CDR3 comprises 14 residues. Trimming stripped 3 bases from V and 0 bases from J, with 8 bases between. The CDR3 reads CSASAPATNEKLFF. In DNA form, the CDR3 reads TGCAGTGCTAGTGCTCCTGCAACTAATGAAAAACTGTTTTTT.

This chain links TRBV10-3 with TRBJ1-2; a weak D match, TRBD1 (6 bases). From germline, CDR1 is ENHRY and CDR2 SYGVKD. Trimming removed 0 bases at V and 8 bases at J, with 13 bases between. The CDR3 spans 14 residues. The CDR3: CAISESGRGGGYTF. CDR3 DNA: TGTGCCATCAGTGAGTCTGGCAGGGGCGGCGGCTACACCTTC.

This chain connects TRBV18 to TRBJ2-7; D may be TRBD1 (6 bases). The CDR3 is 13 residues long. Germline V lookup: CDR1 KGHSH, CDR2 LQKENI. V lost 3 bases and J lost 4, with 10 bases in between. CDR3 sequence (DNA): TGTGCCAGCTCACCCTTCCAGGGGTACGAGCAGTACTTC. It codes for CASSPFQGYEQYF.

This sequence joins TRBV9 and TRBJ2-1; 10 bases match TRBD1. Germline V gene sequence: CDR1 SGDLS, CDR2 YYNGEE. V lost 3 bases, J lost 7 bases, and 10 bases stayed unmatched. The CDR3 is 16 residues long. This CDR3 reads CASSASDRGRRNEQFF. Written as DNA, the CDR3 is TGTGCCAGCAGCGCCTCAGACAGGGGGCGAAGGAATGAGCAGTTCTTC. The variable domain in full, with the rest retrieved from reference TRBV9 and TRBJ2-1, is DSGVTQTPKHLITATGQRVTLRCSPRSGDLSVYWYQQSLDQGLQFLIQYYNGEERAKGNILERFSAQQFPDLHSELNLSSLELGDSALYFCASSASDRGRRNEQFFGPGTRLTVL.

The DNA for the CDR3 is TGTGCCAGCAGCTTAGATGGGGGGGCAGCCTCCCTCTCACCCCTCCACTTT. As protein: CASSLDGGAASLSPLHF. This chain links TRBV11-2 with TRBJ1-6, with D perhaps matching TRBD1 (6 bases). Deletions cut 0 bases from V and 10 bases from J, with 19 bases between. This CDR3 region has 17 residues. Germline V CDR1 and CDR2: SGHAT, FQNNGV.

The V gene is TRBV18, the J gene TRBJ2-7; D possibly corresponds to TRBD1 (6 bases). Per the germline V gene, CDR1 is KGHSH and CDR2 is LQKENI. The V end lost 3 bases, the J end lost 7 bases, and 22 bases lay between the germline ends. This CDR3 region has 16 residues. CDR3 sequence: CASSPRMGQIYREQYF. CDR3 sequence (DNA): TGTGCCAGCTCACCTCGTATGGGACAAATTTATCGGGAGCAGTACTTC.

This clone was seen only once. The rearrangement uses TRBV18 and TRBJ2-7; D might be TRBD1 (5 bases). This CDR3 region has 14 residues. Germline V gives CDR1 KGHSH, CDR2 LQKENI. Trimming removed 3 bases from V and 0 bases from J, with 9 bases in between. The CDR3 DNA reads TGTGCCAGCTCACCCCCGACAGCCTCCTACGAGCAGTACTTC. This codes for CASSPPTASYEQYF.

This clone was counted a single time. The chain employs TRBV28 and TRBJ2-5; D may be TRBD1 (6 bases). The CDR3 extends over 12 amino acids. The V end was cut by 5 bases, the J end by 4 bases, with 8 bases between. Germline CDR1 is MDHEN and CDR2 is SYDVKM. CDR3 region: CASSIRGETQYF. DNA for the CDR3: TGTGCCAGCAGTATCAGGGGAGAGACCCAGTACTTC.

The chain recombines TRBV11-3 with TRBJ2-7, with D perhaps TRBD2 (5 bases). Germline assignment: CDR1 SGHNT and CDR2 YENEEA. The CDR3 has 13 amino acids. Trimming left V 5 bases short and J 6 bases short, with 14 bases between. The CDR3 DNA sequence: TGTGCCAGCAGCCCAACCAATGGAGGCGAGCAGTACTTC. Its protein is CASSPTNGGEQYF.

This clone was counted a single time. The rearrangement joins TRBV4-1 to TRBJ1-2; TRBD1 agrees at 9 bases. Germline V gives CDR1 MGHRA, CDR2 YSYEKL. The CDR3 consists of 13 residues. V was pared by 5 bases and J by 7 bases, with 5 bases of the junction left unmatched. The CDR3 is CASSKDRGVGYTF. CDR3 nucleotides: TGCGCCAGCAGCAAGGACAGGGGAGTTGGCTACACCTTC.

This chain uses TRBV28 with TRBJ1-5; possible D gene TRBD1, 5 bases. Germline V gives CDR1 MDHEN, CDR2 SYDVKM. The CDR3 sequence is 14 residues long. The V end was cut by 3 bases, the J end by 5 bases, with 11 bases between. CDR3 region: CASSLGGMHQPQHF. The CDR3 nucleotides are TGTGCCAGCAGTTTGGGGGGTATGCATCAGCCCCAGCATTTT.